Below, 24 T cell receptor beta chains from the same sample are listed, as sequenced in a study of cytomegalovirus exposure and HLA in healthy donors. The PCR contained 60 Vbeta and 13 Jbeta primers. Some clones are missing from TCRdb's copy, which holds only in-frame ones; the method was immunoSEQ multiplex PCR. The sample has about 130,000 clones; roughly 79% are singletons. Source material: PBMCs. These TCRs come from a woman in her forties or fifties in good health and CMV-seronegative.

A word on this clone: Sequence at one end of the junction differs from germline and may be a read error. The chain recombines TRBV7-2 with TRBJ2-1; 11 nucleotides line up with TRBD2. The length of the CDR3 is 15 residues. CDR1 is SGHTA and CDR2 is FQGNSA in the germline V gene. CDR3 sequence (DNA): TGTGCCAGCAGCCTAGCGGGAGGCCGTTACAATGAGCAGTTCTTC. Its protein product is CASSLAGGRYNEQFF. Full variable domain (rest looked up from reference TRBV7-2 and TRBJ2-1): GAGVSQSPSNKVTEKGKDVELRCDPISGHTALYWYRQSLGQGLEFLIYFQGNSAPDKSGLPSDRFSAERTGGSVSTLTIQRTQQEDSAVYLCASSLAGGRYNEQFFGPGTRLTVL.

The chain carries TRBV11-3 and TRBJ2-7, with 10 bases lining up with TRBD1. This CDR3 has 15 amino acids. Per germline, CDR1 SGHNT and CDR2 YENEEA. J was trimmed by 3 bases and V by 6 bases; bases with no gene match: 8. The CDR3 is CASSPAGTGVYEQYV. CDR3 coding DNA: TGTGCCAGCAGTCCCGCGGGGACAGGGGTCTACGAGCAGTACGTC.

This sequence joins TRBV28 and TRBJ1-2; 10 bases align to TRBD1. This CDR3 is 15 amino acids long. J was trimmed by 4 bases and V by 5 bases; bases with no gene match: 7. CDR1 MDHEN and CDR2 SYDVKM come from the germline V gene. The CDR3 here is CASSTPGTGAYGYTF. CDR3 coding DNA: TGTGCCAGCAGTACTCCCGGGACAGGGGCCTATGGCTACACCTTC.

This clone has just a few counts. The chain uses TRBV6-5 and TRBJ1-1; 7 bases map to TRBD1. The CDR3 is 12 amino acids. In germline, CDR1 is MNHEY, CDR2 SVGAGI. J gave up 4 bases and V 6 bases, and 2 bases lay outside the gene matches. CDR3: CASRQGSTEAFF. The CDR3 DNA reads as TGTGCCAGCAGACAGGGGTCCACTGAAGCTTTCTTT.

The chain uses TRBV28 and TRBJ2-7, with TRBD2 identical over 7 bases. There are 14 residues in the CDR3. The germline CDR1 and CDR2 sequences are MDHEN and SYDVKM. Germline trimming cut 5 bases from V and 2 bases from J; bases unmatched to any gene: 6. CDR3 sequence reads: CASSPGGSPYEQYV. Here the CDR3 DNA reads TGTGCCAGCAGTCCGGGCGGGAGCCCCTACGAGCAGTACGTC.

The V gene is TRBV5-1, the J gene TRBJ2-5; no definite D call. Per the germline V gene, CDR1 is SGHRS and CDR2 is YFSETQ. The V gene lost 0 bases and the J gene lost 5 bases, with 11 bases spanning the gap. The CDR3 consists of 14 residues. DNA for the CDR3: TGCGCCAGCAGCTTGGCCGCGGTTGGCGAGACCCAGTACTTC. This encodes CASSLAAVGETQYF.

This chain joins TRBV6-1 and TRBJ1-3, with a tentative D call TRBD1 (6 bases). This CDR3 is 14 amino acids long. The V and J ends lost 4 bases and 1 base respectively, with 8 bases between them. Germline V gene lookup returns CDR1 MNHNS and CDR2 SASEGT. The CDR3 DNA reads TGTGCCAGCAGTGTACAGGGATCTGGAAACACCATATATTTT. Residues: CASSVQGSGNTIYF.

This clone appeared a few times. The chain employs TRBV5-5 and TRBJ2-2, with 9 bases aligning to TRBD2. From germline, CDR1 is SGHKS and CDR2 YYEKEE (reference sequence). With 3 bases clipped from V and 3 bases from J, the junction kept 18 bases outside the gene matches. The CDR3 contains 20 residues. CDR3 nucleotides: TGTGCCAGCAGCTCAGGGGCGTGGCGGGAGGGTTTTTCGGACACCGGGGAGCTGTTTTTT. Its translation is CASSSGAWREGFSDTGELFF.

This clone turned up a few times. CDR3 amino acids: CATSAHSGNTIYF. CDR3 nucleotide sequence: TGTGCCACCAGCGCACACTCTGGAAACACCATATATTTT. The V and J genes are TRBV15 and TRBJ1-3, with unresolved D. The CDR3 consists of 13 residues. V lost 5 bases and J 0 bases, leaving 5 bases between the germline ends. Germline V CDR1 and CDR2: LNHNV, YYDKDF (reference sequence).

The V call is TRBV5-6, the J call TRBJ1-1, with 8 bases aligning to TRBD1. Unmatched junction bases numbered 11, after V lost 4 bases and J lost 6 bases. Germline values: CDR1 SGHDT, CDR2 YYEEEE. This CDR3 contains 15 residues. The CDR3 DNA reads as TGTGCCAGCAGCCAATGGGGACAGGTATTCGCTGAAGCTTTCTTT. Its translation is CASSQWGQVFAEAFF.

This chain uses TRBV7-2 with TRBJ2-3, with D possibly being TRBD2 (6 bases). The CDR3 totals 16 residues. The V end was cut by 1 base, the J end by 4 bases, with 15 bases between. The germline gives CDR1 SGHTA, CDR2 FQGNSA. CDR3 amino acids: CASSLVSGVVADTQYF. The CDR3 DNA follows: TGTGCCAGCAGCTTAGTATCGGGAGTCGTAGCAGATACGCAGTATTTT.

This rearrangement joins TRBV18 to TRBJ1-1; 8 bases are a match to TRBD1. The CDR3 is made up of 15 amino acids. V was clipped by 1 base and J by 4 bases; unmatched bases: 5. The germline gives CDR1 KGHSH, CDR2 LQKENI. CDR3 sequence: CASSPQTTGGTEAFF. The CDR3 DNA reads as TGTGCCAGCTCACCACAAACCACAGGGGGCACTGAAGCTTTCTTT.

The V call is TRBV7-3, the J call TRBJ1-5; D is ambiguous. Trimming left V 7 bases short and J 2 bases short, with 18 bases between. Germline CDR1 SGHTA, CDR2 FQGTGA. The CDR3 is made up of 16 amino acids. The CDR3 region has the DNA TGTGCCAGCACCCTATACGAGGCAGTCGGCAATCAGCCCCAGCATTTT. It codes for CASTLYEAVGNQPQHF.

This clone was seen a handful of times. CDR3 residues: CASRHETGNTEAFF. CDR3 bases: TGTGCCAGCAGACATGAGACAGGAAACACTGAAGCTTTCTTT. The rearrangement uses TRBV2 and TRBJ1-1; tentative D call: TRBD1 (6 bases). Deletions cut 6 bases from V and 2 bases from J, with 13 bases between. CDR1 SNHLY and CDR2 FYNNEI come from the germline V gene. The CDR3 length is 14 residues.

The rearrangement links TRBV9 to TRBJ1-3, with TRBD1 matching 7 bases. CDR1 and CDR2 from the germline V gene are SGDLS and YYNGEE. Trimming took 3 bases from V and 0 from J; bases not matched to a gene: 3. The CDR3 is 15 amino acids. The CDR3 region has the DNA TGTGCCAGCAGCGGGGGACAGCTCTCTGGAAACACCATATATTTT. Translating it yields CASSGGQLSGNTIYF.

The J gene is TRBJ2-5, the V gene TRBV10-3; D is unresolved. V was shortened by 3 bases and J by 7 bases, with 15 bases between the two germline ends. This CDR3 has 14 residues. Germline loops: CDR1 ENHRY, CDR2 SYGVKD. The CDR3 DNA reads TGTGCCATCAGTGACCCCGAGGTCAGTGGGACCCAGTACTTC. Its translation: CAISDPEVSGTQYF.

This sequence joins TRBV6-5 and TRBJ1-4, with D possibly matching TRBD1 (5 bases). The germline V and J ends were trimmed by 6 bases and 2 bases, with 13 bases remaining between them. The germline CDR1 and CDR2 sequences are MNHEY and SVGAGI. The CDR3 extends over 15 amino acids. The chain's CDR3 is CASSRTRGTNEKLFF. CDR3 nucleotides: TGTGCCAGCAGCCGCACAAGGGGTACTAATGAAAAACTGTTTTTT.

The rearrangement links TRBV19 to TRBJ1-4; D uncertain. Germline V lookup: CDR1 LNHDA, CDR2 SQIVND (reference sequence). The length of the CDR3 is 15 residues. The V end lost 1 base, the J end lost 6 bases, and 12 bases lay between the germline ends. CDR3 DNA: TGTGCCAGTAGTATAGGGGGAGTAAGGGATGAAAAACTGTTTTTT. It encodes CASSIGGVRDEKLFF.

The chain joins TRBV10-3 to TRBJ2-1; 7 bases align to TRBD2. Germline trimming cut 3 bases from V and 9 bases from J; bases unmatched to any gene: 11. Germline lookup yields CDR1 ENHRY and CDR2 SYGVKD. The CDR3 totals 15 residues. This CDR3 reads CAISDRRESSSEQFF. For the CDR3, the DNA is TGTGCCATCAGTGATAGGCGGGAGTCTTCGAGTGAGCAGTTCTTC.

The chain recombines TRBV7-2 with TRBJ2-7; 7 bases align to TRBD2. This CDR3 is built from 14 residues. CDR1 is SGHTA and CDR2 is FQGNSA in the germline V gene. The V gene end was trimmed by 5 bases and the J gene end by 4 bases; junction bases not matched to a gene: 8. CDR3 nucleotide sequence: TGTGCCAGCAGCCTTAGGGCTAGCGGATACGAGCAGTACTTC. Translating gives CASSLRASGYEQYF.

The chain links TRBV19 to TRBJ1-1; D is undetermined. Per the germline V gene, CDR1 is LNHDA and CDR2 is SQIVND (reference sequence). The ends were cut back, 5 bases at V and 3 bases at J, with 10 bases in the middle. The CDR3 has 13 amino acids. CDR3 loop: CASSPRVDTEAFF. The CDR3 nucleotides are TGTGCCAGTAGTCCTCGGGTGGACACTGAAGCTTTCTTT.

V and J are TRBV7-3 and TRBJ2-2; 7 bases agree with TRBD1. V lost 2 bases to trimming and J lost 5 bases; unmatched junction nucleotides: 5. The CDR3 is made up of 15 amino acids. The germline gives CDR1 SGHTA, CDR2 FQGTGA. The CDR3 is CASSLDRVETGELFF. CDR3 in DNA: TGTGCCAGCAGCTTAGACAGGGTGGAGACCGGGGAGCTGTTTTTT.

CDR3 bases: TGTGCCTGGAGTGGAGGACTAGCGGGAATTGAGCAGTTCTTC. It translates to CAWSGGLAGIEQFF. The V and J genes are TRBV30 and TRBJ2-1; 12 positions agree with TRBD2. CDR1 is GTSNPN, CDR2 SVGIG, per germline (reference sequence). This CDR3 has 14 amino acids. Losses at the gene ends were 1 base for V and 9 bases for J; bases not matched to a gene: 4.

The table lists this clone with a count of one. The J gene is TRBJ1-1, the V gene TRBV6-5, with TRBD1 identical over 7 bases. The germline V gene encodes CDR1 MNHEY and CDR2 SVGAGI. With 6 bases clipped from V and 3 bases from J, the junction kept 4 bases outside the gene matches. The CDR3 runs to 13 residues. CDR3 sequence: CASREGQHTEAFF. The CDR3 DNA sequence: TGTGCCAGCAGGGAGGGACAGCACACTGAAGCTTTCTTT.